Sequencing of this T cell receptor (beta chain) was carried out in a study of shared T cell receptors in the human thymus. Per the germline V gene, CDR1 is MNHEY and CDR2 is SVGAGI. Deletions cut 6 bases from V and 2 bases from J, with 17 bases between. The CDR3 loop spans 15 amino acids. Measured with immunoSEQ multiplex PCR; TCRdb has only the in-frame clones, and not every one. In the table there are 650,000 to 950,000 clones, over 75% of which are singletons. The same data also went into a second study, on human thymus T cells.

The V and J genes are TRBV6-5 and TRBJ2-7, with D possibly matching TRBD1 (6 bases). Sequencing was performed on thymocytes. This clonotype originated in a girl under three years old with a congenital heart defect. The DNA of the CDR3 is TGTGCCAGCAGCCCAAACAGGGTTCATCCCTACGAGCAGTACTTC. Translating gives CASSPNRVHPYEQYF.